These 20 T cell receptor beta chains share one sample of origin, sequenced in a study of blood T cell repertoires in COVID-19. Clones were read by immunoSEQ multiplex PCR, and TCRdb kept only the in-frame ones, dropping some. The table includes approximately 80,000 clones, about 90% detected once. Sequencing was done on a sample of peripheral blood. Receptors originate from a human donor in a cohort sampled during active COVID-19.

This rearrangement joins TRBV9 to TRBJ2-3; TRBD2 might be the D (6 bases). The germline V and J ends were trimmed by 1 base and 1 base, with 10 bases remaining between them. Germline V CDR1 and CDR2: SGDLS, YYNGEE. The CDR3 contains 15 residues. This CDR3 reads CASSVLSGRTDTQYF. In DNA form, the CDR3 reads TGTGCCAGCAGCGTACTGAGCGGGCGCACAGATACGCAGTATTTT.

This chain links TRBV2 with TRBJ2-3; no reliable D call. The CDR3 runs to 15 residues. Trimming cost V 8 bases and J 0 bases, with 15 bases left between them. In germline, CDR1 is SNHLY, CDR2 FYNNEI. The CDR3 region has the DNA TGTGCCAGCGGTCCAGGTCGTGCTAGCACAGATACGCAGTATTTT. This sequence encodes CASGPGRASTDTQYF.

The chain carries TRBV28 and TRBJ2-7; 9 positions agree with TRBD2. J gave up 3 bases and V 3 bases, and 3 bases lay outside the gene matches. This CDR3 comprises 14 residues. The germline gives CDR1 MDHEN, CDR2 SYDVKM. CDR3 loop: CASSLTSGGYEQYF. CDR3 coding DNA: TGTGCCAGCAGTTTGACTAGCGGTGGCTACGAGCAGTACTTC.

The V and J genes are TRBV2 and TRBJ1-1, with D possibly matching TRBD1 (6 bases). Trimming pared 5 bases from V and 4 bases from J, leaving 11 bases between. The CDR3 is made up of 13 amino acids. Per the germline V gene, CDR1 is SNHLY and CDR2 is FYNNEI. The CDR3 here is CASSITGSTEAFF. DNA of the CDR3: TGTGCCAGCAGTATAACAGGGTCCACTGAAGCTTTCTTT.

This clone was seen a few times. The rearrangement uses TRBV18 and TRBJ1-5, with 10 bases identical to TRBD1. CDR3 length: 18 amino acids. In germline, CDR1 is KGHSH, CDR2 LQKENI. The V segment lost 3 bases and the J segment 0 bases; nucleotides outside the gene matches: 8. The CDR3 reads CASSPFRDRGRSNQPQHF. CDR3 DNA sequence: TGTGCCAGCTCACCGTTCCGGGACAGGGGTCGTAGCAATCAGCCCCAGCATTTT.

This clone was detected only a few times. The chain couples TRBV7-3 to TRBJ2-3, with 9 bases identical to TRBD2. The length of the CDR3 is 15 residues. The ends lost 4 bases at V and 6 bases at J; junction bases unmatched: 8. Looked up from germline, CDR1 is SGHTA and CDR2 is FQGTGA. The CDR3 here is CASSSGTSSLDTQYF. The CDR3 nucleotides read TGTGCCAGCAGCTCAGGGACTAGCTCTCTGGATACGCAGTATTTT.

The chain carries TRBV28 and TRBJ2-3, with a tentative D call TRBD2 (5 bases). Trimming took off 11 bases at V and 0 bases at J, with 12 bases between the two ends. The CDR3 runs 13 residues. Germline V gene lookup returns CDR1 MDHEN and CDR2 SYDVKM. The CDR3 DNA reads TGTGCCTCCCGGAGGAGTAGCACAGATACGCAGTATTTT. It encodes CASRRSSTDTQYF.

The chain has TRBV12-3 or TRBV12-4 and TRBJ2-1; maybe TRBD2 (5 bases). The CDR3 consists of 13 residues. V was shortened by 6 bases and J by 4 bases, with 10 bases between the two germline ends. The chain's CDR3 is CASSSRAYNEQFF. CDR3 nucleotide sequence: TGTGCCAGCAGCTCGCGGGCGTACAATGAGCAGTTCTTC.

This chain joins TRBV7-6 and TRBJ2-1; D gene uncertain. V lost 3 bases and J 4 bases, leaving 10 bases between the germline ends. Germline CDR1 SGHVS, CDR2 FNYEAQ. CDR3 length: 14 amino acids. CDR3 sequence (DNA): TGTGCCAGCAGCTTCCTAGGTCCTTACAATGAGCAGTTCTTC. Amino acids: CASSFLGPYNEQFF.

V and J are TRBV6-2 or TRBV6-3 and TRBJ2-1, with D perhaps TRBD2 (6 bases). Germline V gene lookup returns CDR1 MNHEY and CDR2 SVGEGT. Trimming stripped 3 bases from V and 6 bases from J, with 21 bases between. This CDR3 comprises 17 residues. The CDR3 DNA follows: TGTGCCAGCAGTTATAGTCTGGAACTAGCAGGAACCAATGAGCAGTTCTTC. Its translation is CASSYSLELAGTNEQFF.

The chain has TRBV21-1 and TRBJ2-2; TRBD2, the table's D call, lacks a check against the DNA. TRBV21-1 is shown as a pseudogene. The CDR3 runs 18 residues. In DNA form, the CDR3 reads TGTGCCAGCAGCAAGGTAACTAGCGGGAGTGTGGGAACCGGGGAGCTGTTTTTT. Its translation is CASSKVTSGSVGTGELFF.

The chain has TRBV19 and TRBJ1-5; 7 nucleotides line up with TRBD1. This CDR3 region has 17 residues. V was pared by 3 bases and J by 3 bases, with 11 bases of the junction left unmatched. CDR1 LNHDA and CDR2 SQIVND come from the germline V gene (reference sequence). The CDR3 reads CASSISGAGGNNQPQHF. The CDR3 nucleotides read TGTGCCAGTAGTATTTCCGGTGCAGGGGGAAACAATCAGCCCCAGCATTTT.

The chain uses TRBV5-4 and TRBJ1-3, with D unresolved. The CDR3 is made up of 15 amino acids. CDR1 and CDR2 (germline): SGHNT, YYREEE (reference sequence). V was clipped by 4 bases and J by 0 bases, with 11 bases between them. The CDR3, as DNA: TGTGCCAGCAGCCTAGACTCATTCTCTGGAAACACCATATATTTT. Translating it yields CASSLDSFSGNTIYF. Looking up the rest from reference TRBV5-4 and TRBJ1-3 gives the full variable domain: ETGVTQSPTHLIKTRGQQVTLRCSSQSGHNTVSWYQQALGQGPQFIFQYYREEENGRGNFPPRFSGLQFPNYSSELNVNALELDDSALYLCASSLDSFSGNTIYFGEGSWLTVV.

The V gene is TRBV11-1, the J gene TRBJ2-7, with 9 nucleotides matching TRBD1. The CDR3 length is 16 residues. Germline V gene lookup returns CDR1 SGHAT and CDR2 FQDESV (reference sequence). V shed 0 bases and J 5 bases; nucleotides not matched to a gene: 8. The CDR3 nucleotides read TGTGCCAGCAGCTTAGCCGGGACAGGGACCTTCGACGAGCAGTACTTC. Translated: CASSLAGTGTFDEQYF.

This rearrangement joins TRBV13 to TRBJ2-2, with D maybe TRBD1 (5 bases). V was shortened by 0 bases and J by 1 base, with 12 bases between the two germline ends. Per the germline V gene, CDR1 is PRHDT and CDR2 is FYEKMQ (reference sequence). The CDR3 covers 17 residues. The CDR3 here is CASSLGLAGRNTGELFF. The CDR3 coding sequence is TGTGCCAGCAGCTTAGGCCTTGCAGGGCGGAACACCGGGGAGCTGTTTTTT.

In DNA form, the CDR3 reads TGTGCCAGCAGTTCAGGACTGAGTCTTGGCTACACCTTC. It encodes CASSSGLSLGYTF. The chain uses TRBV6-2 or TRBV6-3 and TRBJ1-2; no clear D. Per the germline V gene, CDR1 is MNHEY and CDR2 is SVGEGT. The CDR3 covers 13 residues. V lost 4 bases, J lost 7 bases, and 13 bases lay in between.

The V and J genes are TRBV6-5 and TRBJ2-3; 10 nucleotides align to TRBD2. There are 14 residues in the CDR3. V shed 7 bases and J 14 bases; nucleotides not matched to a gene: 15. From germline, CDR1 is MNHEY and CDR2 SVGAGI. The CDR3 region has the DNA TGTGCCAGCAAGGGTTCCAGCGGGAGGGCCCTTTCGTATTTT. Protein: CASKGSSGRALSYF.

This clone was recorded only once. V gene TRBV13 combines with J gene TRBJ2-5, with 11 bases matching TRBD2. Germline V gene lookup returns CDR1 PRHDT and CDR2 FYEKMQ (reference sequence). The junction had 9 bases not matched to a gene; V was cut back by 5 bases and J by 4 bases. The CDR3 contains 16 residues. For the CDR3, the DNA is TGTGCCAGCAGCCATCCTAGCGGGGGGAGGGGAGAGACCCAGTACTTC. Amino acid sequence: CASSHPSGGRGETQYF.

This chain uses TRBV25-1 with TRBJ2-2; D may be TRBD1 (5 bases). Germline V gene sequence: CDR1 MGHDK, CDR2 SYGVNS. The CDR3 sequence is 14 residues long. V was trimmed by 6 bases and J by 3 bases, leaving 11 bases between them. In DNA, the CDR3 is TGTGCCAGCAGCAGGACACTCGACACCGGGGAGCTGTTTTTT. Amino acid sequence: CASSRTLDTGELFF. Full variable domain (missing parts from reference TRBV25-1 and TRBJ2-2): EADIYQTPRYLVIGTGKKITLECSQTMGHDKMYWYQQDPGMELHLIHYSYGVNSTEKGDLSSESTVSRIRTEHFPLTLESARPSHTSQYLCASSRTLDTGELFFGEGSRLTVL.

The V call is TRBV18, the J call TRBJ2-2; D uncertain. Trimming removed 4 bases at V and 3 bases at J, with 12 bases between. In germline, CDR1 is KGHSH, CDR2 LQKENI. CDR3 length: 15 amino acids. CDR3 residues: CASSRTYADTGELFF. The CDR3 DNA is TGTGCCAGCTCACGTACCTACGCGGACACCGGGGAGCTGTTTTTT.